This TCR beta chain originates from a study of neurological immune-mediated disorders. Unsorted libraries were prepared from 2 million PBMCs that had been stored at -80 C. 5'RACE with 10-nucleotide random UMIs generated the cDNA. TCRdb fed the 5' RACE reads into MiXCR, producing one record per CDR3 protein. In the table there are tens of thousands of distinct CDR3 sequences, 12% to 15% of which are singletons. The study, taken as a whole, reports: HTLV-1-associated myelopathy showed the most TCR clonal expansion; multiple sclerosis the least, below healthy controls.

Trimming pared 3 bases from V and 6 bases from J, leaving 3 bases between. The CDR3 runs to 11 residues. The germline V gene has CDR1 ENHRY and CDR2 SYGVKD. This clonotype was counted at least ten times. Antigen: not known. The clonotype originates from a woman aged 50 to 65 with HTLV-1-associated myelopathy (HAM/TSP). The chain carries TRBV10-3 and TRBJ2-1; no firm D call. Sequencing was done on a sample of PBMCs. The chain's CDR3 is CAISDSNEQFF. For the CDR3, the DNA is TGTGCCATCAGTGACAGCAATGAGCAGTTCTTC.